Listed below are T cell receptor beta chains from one sample, sequenced in a study of low-dose radiotherapy and immunotherapy resistance in tumors. Using its own MiXCR run on the reads, TCRdb lists one record per CDR3 protein. In the table there are more than 85,000 distinct CDR3 sequences, more than 7.5% of which are singletons. The sequencing used PBMCs, collected before treatment. The receptors stem from a male donor with prostate cancer. CDR3s include the opening cysteine and the closing phenylalanine or tryptophan. D genes are given only for firm matches. Clone size is shown for a subset of rows, as once, few, many or a class of expanded clone.

cdr3_length,clone_size,v_call,d_call,j_call,cdr3_nt,cdr3_aa
12,NA,TRBV19,NA,TRBJ1-1,TGTGCCAGTAGTGCCTATAACACTGAAGCTTTCTTT,CASSAYNTEAFF
15,many,TRBV28,TRBD2,TRBJ2-7,TGTGCCAGCAGCCGTTCTAGCGGGAGCTCCTACGAGCAGTACTTC,CASSRSSGSSYEQYF
15,few,TRBV7-9,NA,TRBJ2-2,TGTGCCAGCCCAGGCGGAGATCAGAACACCGGGGAGCTGTTTTTT,CASPGGDQNTGELFF
16,many,TRBV5-1,TRBD1,TRBJ1-6,TGCGCCAGCAGCTCAACTGGACAGGGGGCTAATTCACCCCTCCACTTT,CASSSTGQGANSPLHF
16,many,TRBV25-1,TRBD2,TRBJ2-7,TGTGCCAGCAGTGGCTGGGGGGGGACTAGCGGTTACGAGCAGTACTTC,CASSGWGGTSGYEQYF
12,many,TRBV6-2/TRBV6-3,NA,TRBJ2-7,TGTGCCAGCAGCAGAGATACCCCCGAGCAGTACTTC,CASSRDTPEQYF
12,many,TRBV28,NA,TRBJ2-7,TGTGCCAGCAGTTTACTGGATTACGAGCAGTACTTC,CASSLLDYEQYF
14,many,TRBV9,TRBD1,TRBJ2-5,TGTGCCAGCAGCCCACAGGGGGCGCGAGAGACCCAGTACTTC,CASSPQGARETQYF
14,many,TRBV19,NA,TRBJ2-7,TGTGCCAGTAGTATTGGTCTTTACGCGCGCGAGCAGTACTTC,CASSIGLYAREQYF
16,many,TRBV27,NA,TRBJ2-6,TGTGCCAGCAGTTTGCGGTGGGGGGCTGGGGCCAACGTCCTGACTTTC,CASSLRWGAGANVLTF
14,many,TRBV28,TRBD1,TRBJ1-2,TGTGCCAGCAGTTTAACCGACAGGGCCTATGGCTACACCTTC,CASSLTDRAYGYTF
17,many,TRBV27,TRBD1,TRBJ2-1,TGTGCCAGCAGCGATTACTGGACAGGGCGCTCCTACAATGAGCAGTTCTTC,CASSDYWTGRSYNEQFF
16,NA,TRBV5-3,NA,TRBJ1-3,TGTGCCAGCAGGGATTACAGGGAACGCTCTGGAAACACCATATATTTT,CASRDYRERSGNTIYF
17,NA,TRBV28,NA,TRBJ1-3,TGTGCCAGCAGTGACCTGGACAGTTATCGCTCTGGAAACACCATATATTTT,CASSDLDSYRSGNTIYF
13,many,TRBV29-1,TRBD2,TRBJ2-5,TGCAGCGTTGGGCCTAGCGGGAGGGAGACCCAGTACTTC,CSVGPSGRETQYF
16,many,TRBV20-1,NA,TRBJ1-4,TGCAGTGCTAGAGATGGGGTCAGAGGGGCTGGTGAAAAACTGTTTTTT,CSARDGVRGAGEKLFF
15,many,TRBV23-1,NA,TRBJ2-7,TGCGCCAGCAGTCACCCCGGGACGCCCGCCTACGAGCAGTACTTC,CASSHPGTPAYEQYF
13,many,TRBV5-1,NA,TRBJ2-7,TGCGCCAGCAGCGGGGGGGACAGGTTCGAGCAGTACTTC,CASSGGDRFEQYF
12,many,TRBV9,NA,TRBJ2-2,TGTGCCAGCAGCGAGAACACCGGGGAGCTGTTTTTT,CASSENTGELFF
15,many,TRBV28,TRBD2,TRBJ2-1,TGTGCCAGCAGTTTAGAGACTAGCGGGTGGGGTGAGCAGTTCTTC,CASSLETSGWGEQFF
11,NA,TRBV7-2,NA,TRBJ2-5,TGTGCCAGCAGCTTGGCGCAGACCCAGTACTTC,CASSLAQTQYF
14,many,TRBV2,TRBD1,TRBJ2-7,TGTGCCAGCAGTGGGACAGGGGGACCCTACGAGCAGTACTTC,CASSGTGGPYEQYF
15,many,TRBV20-1,TRBD2,TRBJ2-1,TGCAGTGCTACACTAGCGGGAGGGTCCTACAATGAGCAGTTCTTC,CSATLAGGSYNEQFF
16,NA,TRBV28,TRBD1,TRBJ2-7,TGTGCCAGCAGCCCCGCCGGGACAGGGGGGTTCTACGAGCAGTACTTC,CASSPAGTGGFYEQYF
15,many,TRBV14,NA,TRBJ1-1,TGTGCCAGCAGTCCAGGCGGCAGGTGGGGCACTGAAGCTTTCTTT,CASSPGGRWGTEAFF
14,NA,TRBV6-6,TRBD2,TRBJ2-3,TGTGCCAGCGGGAGGGCGTTCAGCACAGATACGCAGTATTTT,CASGRAFSTDTQYF
12,many,TRBV5-5,NA,TRBJ1-2,TGTGCCAGCAGCTTGGACGCCGGTGGCTACACCTTC,CASSLDAGGYTF
15,many,TRBV20-1,TRBD2,TRBJ2-7,TGCAGTGCTTTCCGGACTAGCGGGAACGTCGACGAGCAGTACTTC,CSAFRTSGNVDEQYF
14,many,TRBV2,NA,TRBJ2-7,TGTGCCAGCACCCCGGACAGTAGCGCTAACGAGCAGTACTTC,CASTPDSSANEQYF
13,NA,TRBV19,NA,TRBJ2-7,TGTGCCAGTAGTGCTGGGGGTGTCTACGAGCAGTACTTC,CASSAGGVYEQYF
11,many,TRBV19,NA,TRBJ2-1,TGTGCCAGTAGTACCGGGCGTTTGTGGTTCTTC,CASSTGRLWFF
15,NA,TRBV5-1,TRBD2,TRBJ2-1,TGCGCCAGCAGCCTTCACGGGACTAGCCGCTATGAGCAGTTCTTC,CASSLHGTSRYEQFF
15,many,TRBV29-1,TRBD2,TRBJ2-1,TGCAGCGTCCCAACTAGCGCAAGCTCCTACAATGAGCAGTTCTTC,CSVPTSASSYNEQFF
11,many,TRBV12-3/TRBV12-4,NA,TRBJ1-2,TGTGCCAGCGGGGAGACAGCCCTTTACACCTTC,CASGETALYTF
18,many,TRBV6-5,TRBD2,TRBJ2-3,TGTGCCAGCAGCTCAGGTTGGGGTAGCGGGTCTAGCACAGATACGCAGTATTTT,CASSSGWGSGSSTDTQYF
12,many,TRBV28,NA,TRBJ2-7,TGTGCCAGCAGCAAACCTAGGAACGAGCAGTACTTC,CASSKPRNEQYF
15,many,TRBV10-3,NA,TRBJ2-1,TGTGCCATCAGTGAGTCCCCAAGGGTTTCCAATGAGCAGTTCTTC,CAISESPRVSNEQFF
15,many,TRBV5-8,TRBD1,TRBJ1-6,TGTGCCAGCAGCTCATTCGCAGGGGGGAATTCACCCCTCCACTTT,CASSSFAGGNSPLHF
14,many,TRBV7-2,TRBD2,TRBJ2-1,TGTGCCAGCAGACGGACTAGCGGAGACTGGGAGCAGTTCTTC,CASRRTSGDWEQFF
15,many,TRBV10-3,NA,TRBJ2-3,TGTGCCATCAGTGAGTCCGGCCGGGTTGCAGATACGCAGTATTTT,CAISESGRVADTQYF
15,many,TRBV2,NA,TRBJ1-1,TGTGCCAGCAGTGAATTCGGGGTTGGAAGTACTGAAGCTTTCTTT,CASSEFGVGSTEAFF
16,many,TRBV4-1,TRBD1,TRBJ1-1,TGCGCCAGCATCGGACACAGGGGCTCATCGAACACTGAAGCTTTCTTT,CASIGHRGSSNTEAFF
14,few,TRBV30,TRBD1,TRBJ1-5,TGTGCCTGGAGTAGGGGACAGCCAAATCAGCCCCAGCATTTT,CAWSRGQPNQPQHF
13,many,TRBV29-1,NA,TRBJ2-3,TGCAGCGTTGAATTTTTCAGCACAGATACGCAGTATTTT,CSVEFFSTDTQYF
20,many,TRBV14,TRBD2,TRBJ2-1,TGTGCCAGCAGCCAAGATCGGGCGAGCGGGAGGGCCAGCGCCTACAATGAGCAGTTCTTC,CASSQDRASGRASAYNEQFF
15,many,TRBV4-3,NA,TRBJ2-2,TGCGCCAGCAGCCAAGACAGGATTTCCACCGGGGAGCTGTTTTTT,CASSQDRISTGELFF
12,few,TRBV5-1,NA,TRBJ2-3,TGCGCCAGCAGGGAGGCCACAGATACGCAGTATTTT,CASREATDTQYF
16,many,TRBV28,TRBD2,TRBJ2-1,TGTGCCAGCAAGTTATCCTTGACTAGCGGCCACAATGAGCAGTTCTTC,CASKLSLTSGHNEQFF
15,few,TRBV7-3,TRBD1,TRBJ2-2,TGTGCCAGCAGGACGACAGGGGCGAACACCGGGGAGCTGTTTTTT,CASRTTGANTGELFF
16,many,TRBV30,TRBD1,TRBJ2-7,TGTGCCTGGAGTGGCCATCCGGGACAGCCCTCCTACGAGCAGTACTTC,CAWSGHPGQPSYEQYF
15,many,TRBV23-1,NA,TRBJ2-1,TGCGCCAGCAGCCCAGGTTACAGCTCCTACAATGAGCAGTTCTTC,CASSPGYSSYNEQFF